One and the same sample provided the 32 T cell receptor beta chains below, sequenced in a study of molecular identifiers for immune sequencing clone quantification. TCRdb re-analysed the PCR reads in MiXCR, keeping a single row per CDR3 protein. The repertoire consists of roughly 97,000 distinct CDR3 sequences, with 24% occurring once and the leading ten covering 0.85% to 1%. Input material: naive CD8+ T cells from blood, with Jurkat cell RNA spiked in. As to subset: FACS-sorted CD8+CD4-CCR7+CD45RA+ naive T cells. The origin of the receptors is a human donor in good health. Some libraries in this study had Jurkat cell RNA spiked in.

This clonotype was recorded many times. The chain is built from TRBV29-1 and TRBJ2-7, with 11 bases that match TRBD1. CDR1 and CDR2 from the germline V gene are SQVTM and ANQGSEA. This CDR3 comprises 13 residues. The trim removed 6 bases at V and 2 bases at J, leaving 3 bases unmatched. The CDR3 protein is CSVRTGGTYEQYF. The CDR3 DNA is TGCAGCGTCCGGACAGGGGGCACCTACGAGCAGTACTTC.

This clonotype was picked up many times. This chain uses TRBV7-3 with TRBJ1-1; D not resolved. V was pared by 5 bases and J by 0 bases, with 7 bases between. Germline CDR1 SGHTA, CDR2 FQGTGA. The CDR3 contains 13 residues. In nucleotides, the CDR3 is TGTGCCAGCAGCCCCGCTTTGAACACTGAAGCTTTCTTT. It encodes CASSPALNTEAFF.

This clonotype was recorded at least ten times. The rearrangement uses TRBV2 and TRBJ2-7, with D perhaps TRBD1 or TRBD2 (5 bases each). The V end lost 1 base, the J end lost 4 bases, and 5 bases lay between the germline ends. There are 12 residues in the CDR3. CDR1 SNHLY and CDR2 FYNNEI come from the germline V gene. The CDR3 loop is CASSEGGYEQYF. The CDR3 DNA reads TGTGCCAGCAGTGAAGGGGGGTACGAGCAGTACTTC.

This clonotype has at least ten counts. J is TRBJ2-6 and V is TRBV9; a possible D gene is TRBD2 (6 bases). V dropped 0 bases and J dropped 1 base, with 14 bases sitting between them. CDR1 SGDLS and CDR2 YYNGEE come from the germline V gene. CDR3 size: 18 residues. The CDR3 sequence is CASSVGGLTSSGANVLTF. The CDR3 DNA is TGTGCCAGCAGCGTAGGGGGACTTACATCTTCTGGGGCCAACGTCCTGACTTTC.

This clonotype was counted at least ten times. The CDR3: CASSQDRRYLEGYTF. The DNA for the CDR3 is TGCGCCAGCAGCCAAGATCGCAGATATCTAGAGGGCTACACCTTC. The genes are TRBV4-3 and TRBJ1-2; no reliable D call. Germline V gives CDR1 LGHNA, CDR2 YSLEER. The germline V and J ends were trimmed by 0 bases and 8 bases, with 16 bases remaining between them. The CDR3 is 15 residues long.

The chain couples TRBV4-2 to TRBJ2-2; D unclear. The germline V gene encodes CDR1 LGHNA and CDR2 YNFKEQ. The CDR3 is 15 residues long. The germline V and J ends were trimmed by 0 bases and 5 bases, with 10 bases remaining between them. The CDR3 bases are TGTGCCAGCAGCCAAGATTTTTTTACGACCGGGGAGCTGTTTTTT. Its translation: CASSQDFFTTGELFF.

Comments on this clonotype: One junction end disagrees with the germline gene, perhaps due to a read error. The chain links TRBV4-3 to TRBJ2-7; no definite D call. CDR3 size: 13 residues. Germline loops: CDR1 LGHNA, CDR2 YSLEER. In DNA form, the CDR3 reads TGCGCCAGCAGCCCAGCCATCGGGTACGCGCAGTACTTC. This codes for CASSPAIGYAQYF.

This clonotype was observed many times. This sequence joins TRBV12-3 or TRBV12-4 and TRBJ1-5; D ambiguous. The ends were cut back, 6 bases at V and 7 bases at J, with 19 bases in the middle. This CDR3 spans 15 amino acids. The chain's CDR3 is CASSLSIKKGQPQHF. CDR3 DNA sequence: TGTGCCAGCAGCCTCAGCATTAAGAAGGGACAGCCCCAGCATTTT.

This clonotype appeared many times. This sequence joins TRBV30 and TRBJ1-1; D remains ambiguous. Trimming shortened V by 2 bases and J by 0 bases, and 10 bases separated the two germline ends. This CDR3 comprises 14 residues. Germline CDR1 GTSNPN, CDR2 SVGIG (reference sequence). The CDR3 bases are TGTGCCTGGAGTCCCTTGGGCATGAACACTGAAGCTTTCTTT. Its protein is CAWSPLGMNTEAFF.

This clonotype was counted ten times or more. The chain is built from TRBV6-6 and TRBJ2-7; no clear D gene. Germline CDR1 reads MNHNY; CDR2 reads SVGAGI (reference sequence). There are 16 residues in the CDR3. V lost 2 bases to trimming and J lost 2 bases, with 16 bases between them. The CDR3 DNA reads TGTGCCAGCAGTTACCCCGATGAAACCTATGCCTACGAGCAGTACTTC. Protein: CASSYPDETYAYEQYF.

V gene TRBV20-1 combines with J gene TRBJ1-5, with D tentatively TRBD1 (5 bases). The CDR3 is made up of 15 amino acids. The germline V gene encodes CDR1 DFQATT and CDR2 SNEGSKA (reference sequence). V lost 3 bases to trimming and J lost 0 bases, with 12 bases between them. CDR3 bases: TGCAGTGCTAGGCCGGGACGTTATAGCAATCAGCCCCAGCATTTT. Amino acid sequence: CSARPGRYSNQPQHF.

This clonotype was seen many times. The chain carries TRBV4-1 and TRBJ1-1; no firm D call. Germline loops: CDR1 MGHRA, CDR2 YSYEKL. V dropped 0 bases and J dropped 0 bases, with 8 bases sitting between them. This CDR3 comprises 15 residues. The CDR3 DNA follows: TGCGCCAGCAGCCAAGATGTTGGGCTGAACACTGAAGCTTTCTTT. As protein: CASSQDVGLNTEAFF.

This clonotype was recorded at least ten times. V is TRBV20-1 and J is TRBJ2-7; 12 nucleotides line up with TRBD2. The CDR3 has 18 amino acids. Germline V gives CDR1 DFQATT, CDR2 SNEGSKA (reference sequence). V shed 6 bases, J shed 2 bases, and the junction held 17 bases outside the gene matches. The CDR3 region has the DNA TGCAGTGCAAGAACCGGGACTAGCGGGTCTCTGTACACCTACGAGCAGTACTTC. Translation: CSARTGTSGSLYTYEQYF.

This clonotype was picked up many times. The J gene is TRBJ2-3, the V gene TRBV13; 7 bases are a match to TRBD2. V shed 5 bases, J shed 3 bases, and the junction held 11 bases outside the gene matches. The CDR3 contains 16 residues. Germline V CDR1 and CDR2: PRHDT, FYEKMQ (reference sequence). This CDR3 is CASSHGAGELTDTQYF. The CDR3 bases are TGTGCCAGCAGCCACGGCGCGGGAGAATTGACAGATACGCAGTATTTT.

The chain recombines TRBV12-3 or TRBV12-4 with TRBJ1-2; D might be TRBD1 (6 bases). This CDR3 comprises 13 residues. Trimming stripped 3 bases from V and 4 bases from J, with 9 bases between. The CDR3 DNA reads as TGTGCCAGCAGTTTTTCGGACAGCTATGGCTACACCTTC. Translated: CASSFSDSYGYTF.

The sample holds a few counts of this clonotype. It may be a read error: a sequence one base away is much more abundant. V and J are TRBV6-2 or TRBV6-3 and TRBJ1-4, with 7 bases lining up with TRBD1. CDR1 is MNHEY, CDR2 SVGEGT, per germline. This CDR3 region has 16 residues. The CDR3 sequence: CAGSTHPGTAPEKLFF. The CDR3 region has the DNA TGTGCCGGCAGTACCCATCCCGGGACAGCGCCTGAAAAACTGTTTTTT.

Ten or more counts support this clonotype. The genes are TRBV29-1 and TRBJ2-3; 7 nucleotides match TRBD2. After removal of 3 bases from V and 2 bases from J, the junction contained 2 bases not matched to a gene. The CDR3 sequence is 13 residues long. Germline V CDR1 and CDR2: SQVTM, ANQGSEA. Here the CDR3 reads CSVDLAVTDTQYF. The CDR3 DNA reads as TGCAGCGTTGATCTAGCGGTCACAGATACGCAGTATTTT.

A remark on this clonotype: A much larger clone lies a single base off, so this may be a read error. CDR3 sequence reads: CAGSLAGTVTYEQYF. CDR3 in DNA: TGCGCCGGCAGCTTGGCCGGGACGGTTACCTACGAGCAGTACTTC. This sequence joins TRBV5-1 and TRBJ2-7, with D perhaps TRBD1 or TRBD2 (5 bases each). The CDR3 length is 15 residues. Germline V gene lookup returns CDR1 SGHRS and CDR2 YFSETQ.

Concerning this clonotype: This may be a read error, as it is one base from a much larger clone. The chain has TRBV6-2 or TRBV6-3 and TRBJ1-1, with D hard to call. The CDR3 is made up of 13 amino acids. The germline V gene encodes CDR1 MNHEY and CDR2 SVGEGT. The CDR3 protein is CASSPSLNNEAFF. The CDR3 bases are TGTGCCAGCAGCCCAAGCTTGAACAATGAAGCTTTCTTT.

Regarding this clonotype: Since a much larger clone is just one base distant, this may be a read error. The chain combines TRBV5-3 with TRBJ2-7; D possibly corresponds to TRBD1 (6 bases). TRBV5-3 is an open reading frame, and its role is uncertain. This CDR3 comprises 15 residues. CDR3 nucleotides: TGTGCCAGCAGCTTGGGGGAACAGGGTTATTACGAGCAGTACTTC. Its translation: CASSLGEQGYYEQYF.

This chain connects TRBV5-4 to TRBJ2-3; the D gene is possibly TRBD2 (5 bases). The CDR3 sequence is 15 residues long. V lost 2 bases and J 2 bases, leaving 12 bases between the germline ends. Germline V lookup: CDR1 SGHNT, CDR2 YYREEE (reference sequence). The CDR3 loop reads CASSLSRGLTDTQYF. For the CDR3, the DNA is TGTGCCAGCAGCTTATCACGCGGGCTCACAGATACGCAGTATTTT.

This chain links TRBV27 with TRBJ1-4, with D unclear. The CDR3 has 16 amino acids. Germline values: CDR1 MNHEY, CDR2 SMNVEV (reference sequence). Trimming pared 8 bases from V and 4 bases from J, leaving 20 bases between. The CDR3 reads CASYPRYSVHNEKLFF. The CDR3 DNA reads TGTGCCAGCTATCCCCGCTACTCGGTTCATAATGAAAAACTGTTTTTT.

V usage is TRBV14 and J usage is TRBJ2-7; possibly TRBD1 for D (5 bases). This CDR3 has 15 amino acids. Germline V gene sequence: CDR1 SGHDN, CDR2 FVKESK. V lost 0 bases and J lost 3, with 12 bases in between. CDR3 in DNA: TGTGCCAGCAGCCAAGATGACCCAGGGATCTACGAGCAGTACTTC. It translates to CASSQDDPGIYEQYF.

This clonotype appeared a few times. The chain employs TRBV20-1 and TRBJ2-7, with D perhaps given as TRBD1 or TRBD2 (5 bases each). In germline, CDR1 is DFQATT, CDR2 SNEGSKA (reference sequence). Trimming pared 6 bases from V and 0 bases from J, leaving 15 bases between. The CDR3 sequence is 14 residues long. The DNA for the CDR3 is TGCAGTGCGGGTCCCCGGGGCCCCTCCTACGAGCAGTACTTC. Protein product: CSAGPRGPSYEQYF.

Notes on this clonotype: Since a much larger clone is just one base distant, this may be a read error. The chain carries TRBV27 and TRBJ2-3; D possibly corresponds to TRBD1 (6 bases). The germline gives CDR1 MNHEY, CDR2 SMNVEV (reference sequence). The CDR3 is 15 amino acids. CDR3 nucleotide sequence: TGTGCCAGCCGAGGGGGTGCTTGGTCCACAGGTACGCAGTATTTT. Encoded protein: CASRGGAWSTGTQYF.

This clonotype was seen a handful of times. This may stem from a read error, because a much larger clone lies one nucleotide away. The chain employs TRBV4-1 and TRBJ2-3; no reliable D call. The CDR3 length is 16 residues. Trimming left V 2 bases short and J 0 bases short, with 12 bases between. Germline assignment: CDR1 MGHRA and CDR2 YSYEKL. CDR3 residues: CASSQRAARSTDTQYF. CDR3 in DNA: TGCGCCAGCAGCCAACGCGCAGCGCGGAGCACAGATACGCAGTATTTT.

This clonotype has ten or more counts. The CDR3 protein is CASSVTGMDTEAFF. The CDR3 bases are TGTGCCAGCAGCGTAACGGGTATGGACACTGAAGCTTTCTTT. This sequence joins TRBV9 and TRBJ1-1; D is undetermined. The CDR3 is 14 amino acids. V was cut by 1 base and J by 3 bases, with 10 bases left in between. From germline, CDR1 is SGDLS and CDR2 YYNGEE.

In its sample, this clonotype was seen a few times. The chain has TRBV5-1 and TRBJ2-1; tentative D call: TRBD1 (6 bases). Germline V gene sequence: CDR1 SGHRS, CDR2 YFSETQ. V lost 0 bases and J lost 7, with 11 bases in between. There are 14 residues in the CDR3. The CDR3 spells CASSLEQGVNEQFF. In nucleotides, the CDR3 is TGCGCCAGCAGCTTGGAACAGGGAGTGAATGAGCAGTTCTTC. The full variable domain, its missing parts supplied by reference TRBV5-1 and TRBJ2-1, is KAGVTQTPRYLIKTRGQQVTLSCSPISGHRSVSWYQQTPGQGLQFLFEYFSETQRNKGNFPGRFSGRQFSNSRSEMNVSTLELGDSALYLCASSLEQGVNEQFFGPGTRLTVL.

The table lists this clonotype with many counts. The rearrangement links TRBV13 to TRBJ1-1, with D hard to call. This CDR3 contains 14 residues. Germline V gene lookup returns CDR1 PRHDT and CDR2 FYEKMQ (reference sequence). With 2 bases removed from V and 8 bases from J, the gap between germline ends came to 15 bases. The CDR3 region has the DNA TGTGCCAGCAGCTTATTTAACAGCGTGATAGAAGCTTTCTTT. Residues: CASSLFNSVIEAFF.

This clonotype was counted at least ten times. The V and J genes are TRBV7-2 and TRBJ2-5; weak D call: TRBD1 (5 bases). The germline CDR1 and CDR2 sequences are SGHTA and FQGNSA. The CDR3 has 15 amino acids. Trimming left V 2 bases short and J 5 bases short, with 15 bases between. The CDR3 protein is CASSLPRQIWETQYF. CDR3 nucleotide sequence: TGTGCCAGCAGCTTACCGCGACAGATCTGGGAGACCCAGTACTTC. Using reference TRBV7-2 and TRBJ2-5 for the parts outside the CDR3, the full variable domain is GAGVSQSPSNKVTEKGKDVELRCDPISGHTALYWYRQSLGQGLEFLIYFQGNSAPDKSGLPSDRFSAERTGGSVSTLTIQRTQQEDSAVYLCASSLPRQIWETQYFGPGTRLLVL.

J is TRBJ2-1 and V is TRBV12-3 or TRBV12-4; D perhaps matches TRBD2 (7 bases). The germline V and J ends were trimmed by 1 base and 5 bases, with 9 bases remaining between them. The CDR3 extends over 14 amino acids. The CDR3 region has the DNA TGTGCCAGCAGTTTAGAGGGGGGGGACAATGAGCAGTTCTTC. Its translation: CASSLEGGDNEQFF.

This clonotype has only a few counts. This chain connects TRBV27 to TRBJ1-4, with 9 bases that match TRBD1. CDR1 and CDR2 from the germline V gene are MNHEY and SMNVEV (reference sequence). The CDR3 totals 17 residues. J was trimmed by 3 bases and V by 4 bases; bases with no gene match: 9. CDR3 loop: CASSSLDRGTANEKLFF. CDR3 coding DNA: TGTGCCAGCAGTTCCCTGGACAGGGGAACGGCTAATGAAAAACTGTTTTTT.